The clone carrying this T cell receptor (beta chain) appeared a single time. Its cognate antigen is unknown. Germline V CDR1 and CDR2: SGHVS, FNYEAQ. This CDR3 contains 16 residues. V gave up 5 bases and J gave up 7 bases, with 21 bases separating them. The record originates from a study of cytomegalovirus exposure and HLA in healthy donors. Study observations and caveats: TCR beta sequences numbering roughly 18,000 were associated with HLA alleles at 0.05 false discovery rate in a later analysis.

The PCR employed 60 Vbeta primers together with 13 Jbeta primers. Source study methods: In a later analysis, the count reached 80 million or so unique TCR beta chains, with approximately 11 million shared. Sequenced by immunoSEQ multiplex PCR; TCRdb stores in-frame clones only, minus some. From that table come the V and J calls and clone size; the DNA was used to work out D and trimming. This table has 95,000 to 150,000 clones, 80% appearing once. This TCR was sampled from a man aged 25-45 years in good health and CMV-seronegative. V and J are TRBV7-6 and TRBJ2-1, with D uncertain. Sequencing input: PBMCs. The DNA of the CDR3 is TGTGCCAGCAGCCCTCATCTAGAAACCGTTGGTAATGAGCAGTTCTTC. This codes for CASSPHLETVGNEQFF.